The source of this TCR beta chain is a study of shared clonotypes between healthy human individuals. Findings and caveats of the study: Despite large depth, rarefaction showed incomplete sorted-subset sequencing.

Replicate sorted-subset PCRs were loaded with about 0.2 ug DNA, tens of thousands of T cell genomes. Sequencing was performed with immunoSEQ multiplex PCR; in TCRdb, only in-frame clones are kept and a portion is missing. Here the sample spans about 600,000 clones, more than 95% being singletons. CDR1 is SGHNT, CDR2 YYREEE, per germline (reference sequence). CDR3 size: 14 residues. The J segment lost 6 bases and the V segment lost 3 bases, leaving 5 bases of the junction unmatched. From CD4+ cells came CD45RA+ naive and CD45RA-negative memory subsets. This clone was seen a single time. The antigen remains unidentified.

This receptor was obtained from a woman aged 25-40 years in good health. Sequencing was done on a sample of naive CD4+ T cells sorted from blood. Subset of the sample: CD45RA+ positively selected. This chain connects TRBV5-4 to TRBJ1-4, with 7 positions matching TRBD1. This CDR3 is CASSSGQSHEKLFF. CDR3 sequence (DNA): TGTGCCAGCAGCTCGGGACAGAGCCATGAAAAACTGTTTTTT. The full variable domain, rest sourced from reference TRBV5-4 and TRBJ1-4, is ETGVTQSPTHLIKTRGQQVTLRCSSQSGHNTVSWYQQALGQGPQFIFQYYREEENGRGNFPPRFSGLQFPNYSSELNVNALELDDSALYLCASSSGQSHEKLFFGSGTQLSVL.